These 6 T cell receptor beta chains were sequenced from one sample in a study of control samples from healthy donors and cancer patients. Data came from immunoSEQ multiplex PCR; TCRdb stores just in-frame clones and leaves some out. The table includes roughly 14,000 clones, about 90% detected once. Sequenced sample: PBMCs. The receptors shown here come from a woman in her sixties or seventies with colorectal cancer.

The chain's CDR3 is CASSLTDTQYF. CDR3 nucleotides: TGTGCCAGCAGCTTGACAGATACGCAGTATTTT. The chain carries TRBV5-6 and TRBJ2-3; D ambiguous. The V end was cut by 1 base, the J end by 3 bases, with 0 bases between. This CDR3 has 11 residues. Germline CDR1 is SGHDT and CDR2 is YYEEEE.

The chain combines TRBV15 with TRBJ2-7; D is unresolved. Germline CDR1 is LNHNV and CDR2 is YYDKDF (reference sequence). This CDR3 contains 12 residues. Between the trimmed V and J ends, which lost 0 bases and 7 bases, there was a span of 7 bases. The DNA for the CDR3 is TGTGCCACCAGCAGAGAGGGGAAGGAGCAGTACTTC. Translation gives CATSREGKEQYF.

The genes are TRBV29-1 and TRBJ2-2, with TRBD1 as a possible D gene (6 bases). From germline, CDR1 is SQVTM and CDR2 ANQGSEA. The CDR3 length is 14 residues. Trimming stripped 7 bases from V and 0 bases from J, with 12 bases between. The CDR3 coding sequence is TGCAGCGGCAGGGGACGGTCGAACACCGGGGAGCTGTTTTTT. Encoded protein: CSGRGRSNTGELFF.

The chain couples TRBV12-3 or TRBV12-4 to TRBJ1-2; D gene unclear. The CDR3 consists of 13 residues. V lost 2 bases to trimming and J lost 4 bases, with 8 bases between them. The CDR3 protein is CASSLWGGYGYTF. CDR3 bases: TGTGCCAGCAGTTTATGGGGAGGCTATGGCTACACCTTC.

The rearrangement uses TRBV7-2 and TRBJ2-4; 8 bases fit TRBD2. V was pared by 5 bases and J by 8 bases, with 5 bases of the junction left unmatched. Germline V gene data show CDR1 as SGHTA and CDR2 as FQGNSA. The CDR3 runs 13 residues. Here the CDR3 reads CASSTGGRDIQYF. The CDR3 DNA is TGTGCCAGCAGCACGGGGGGGCGGGACATTCAGTACTTC.

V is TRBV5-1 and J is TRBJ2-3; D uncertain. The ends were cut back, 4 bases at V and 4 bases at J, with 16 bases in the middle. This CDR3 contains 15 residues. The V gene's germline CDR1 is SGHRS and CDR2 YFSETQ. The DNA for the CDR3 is TGCGCCAGCAGCGGGTCACAGCGCCTCTCAGATACGCAGTATTTT. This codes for CASSGSQRLSDTQYF.